This T cell receptor beta chain was captured in a study of identical twins. Concerning this clonotype: Antigen unknown.

Whole-study findings and limits: Low generation probability was overrepresented in out-of-frame alpha sequences shared by twins.

V shed 3 bases and J shed 3 bases, with 11 bases lying between them. The germline V gene encodes CDR1 DFQATT and CDR2 SNEGSKA (reference sequence). This CDR3 contains 13 residues. TCRdb called the 5' RACE reads again in MiXCR, with one record for every CDR3 protein. Of about 920,000 distinct CDR3 sequences in the sample, around 12% were seen once. Separately, the same data were catalogued under a study of yellow fever vaccine responses in identical twins.

The sequence derives from a young woman in good health. Sequencing input: PBMCs. The chain recombines TRBV20-1 with TRBJ1-1; D is unclear. The CDR3 bases are TGCAGTGCTAGTCCCTGGGCAGACACTGAAGCTTTCTTT. This sequence encodes CSASPWADTEAFF.